A selection of T cell receptor beta chains follows, all from one sample in a study of CXCR3-negative and CXCR3-positive naive CD8 T cells. TCRdb reanalyzed the 5' RACE reads and collapses them to one entry per CDR3 protein, without DNA. This table lists about 43,000 distinct CDR3 sequences. Input material: memory CD8+ T cells from blood. The receptors come from a human donor in good health. Some clones in this sample may be carry-over from other donors' samples. CDR3s include the opening cysteine and the closing phenylalanine or tryptophan.

>13|TRBJ2-1|TRBV6-1
CASPSGGGDEQFF
>13|TRBJ1-2|TRBV7-9
CASIPAGAFGYTF
>12|TRBJ2-7|TRBV29-1
CSVVQESHEQYF
>13|TRBJ1-4|TRBV4-1
CASSQEGREKLFF
>18|TRBJ2-3|TRBV28
CASSLPGLAGSSTDTQYF
>16|TRBJ2-6|TRBV6-4
CASSPDGPSGANVLTF
>14|TRBJ2-3|TRBV3-1
CATTGGRGTDTQYF
>16|TRBJ1-1|TRBV10-1
CASSEFPGGENTEAFF
>13|TRBJ2-2|TRBV6-2/TRBV6-3
CASSQQGIGELFF
>18|TRBJ2-1|TRBV14
CASSTRTSGLSSYNEQFF
>14|TRBJ2-2|TRBV29-1
CSVERDEGTGELFF
>14|TRBJ2-1|TRBV7-9
CASSLAGDYNEQFF
>13|TRBJ2-1|TRBV7-6
CASSPPQAFKQFF